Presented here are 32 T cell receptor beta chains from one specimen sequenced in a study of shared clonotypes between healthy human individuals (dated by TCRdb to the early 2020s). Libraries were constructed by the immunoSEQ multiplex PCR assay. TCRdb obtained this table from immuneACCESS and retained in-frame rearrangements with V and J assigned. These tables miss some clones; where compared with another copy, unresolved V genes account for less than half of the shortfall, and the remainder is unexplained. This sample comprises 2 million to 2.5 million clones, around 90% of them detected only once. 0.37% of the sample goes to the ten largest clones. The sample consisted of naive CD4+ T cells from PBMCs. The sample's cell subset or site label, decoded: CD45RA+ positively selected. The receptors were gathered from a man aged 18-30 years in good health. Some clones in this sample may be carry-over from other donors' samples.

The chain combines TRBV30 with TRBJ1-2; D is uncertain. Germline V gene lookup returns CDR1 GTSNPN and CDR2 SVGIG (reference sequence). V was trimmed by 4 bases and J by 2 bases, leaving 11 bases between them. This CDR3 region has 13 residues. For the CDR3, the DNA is TGTGCCTGGACCCCGTCACAGAACTATGGCTACACCTTC. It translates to CAWTPSQNYGYTF.

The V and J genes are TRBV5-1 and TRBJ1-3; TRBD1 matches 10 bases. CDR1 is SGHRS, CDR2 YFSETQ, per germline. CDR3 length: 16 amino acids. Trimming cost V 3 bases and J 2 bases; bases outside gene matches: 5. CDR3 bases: TGCGCCAGCAGCTCCGGACAGGGGGTCCCTGGAAACACCATATATTTT. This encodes CASSSGQGVPGNTIYF.

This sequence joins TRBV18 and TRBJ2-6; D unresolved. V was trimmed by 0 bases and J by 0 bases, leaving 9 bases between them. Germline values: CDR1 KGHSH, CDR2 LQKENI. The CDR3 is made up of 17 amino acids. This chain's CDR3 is CASSPPAGLSGANVLTF. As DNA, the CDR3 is TGTGCCAGCTCACCACCGGCAGGCCTCTCTGGGGCCAACGTCCTGACTTTC.

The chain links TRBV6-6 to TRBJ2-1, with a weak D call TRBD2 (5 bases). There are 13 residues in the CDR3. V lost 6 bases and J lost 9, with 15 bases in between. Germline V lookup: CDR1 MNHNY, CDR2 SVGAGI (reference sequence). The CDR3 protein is CASSLPAGGEQFF. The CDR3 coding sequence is TGTGCCAGCAGCCTGCCGGCGGGCGGTGAGCAGTTCTTC.

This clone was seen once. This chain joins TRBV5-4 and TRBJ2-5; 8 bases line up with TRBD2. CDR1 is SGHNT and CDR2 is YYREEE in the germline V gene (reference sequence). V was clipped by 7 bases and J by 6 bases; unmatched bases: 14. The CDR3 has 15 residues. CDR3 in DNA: TGTGCCAGCGGTGCCGGGGGGGGAGAGGTACAGACCCAGTACTTC. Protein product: CASGAGGGEVQTQYF.

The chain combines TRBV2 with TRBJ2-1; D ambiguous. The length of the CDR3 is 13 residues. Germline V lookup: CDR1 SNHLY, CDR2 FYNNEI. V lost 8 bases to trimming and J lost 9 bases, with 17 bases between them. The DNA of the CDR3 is TGTGCCAGCGGTGGACCCGCCGTGGTTGAGCAGTTCTTC. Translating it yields CASGGPAVVEQFF.

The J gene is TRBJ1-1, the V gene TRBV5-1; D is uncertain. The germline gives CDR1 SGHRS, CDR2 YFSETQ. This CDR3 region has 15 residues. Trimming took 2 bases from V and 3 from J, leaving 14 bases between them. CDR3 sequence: CASSLTVGLDTEAFF. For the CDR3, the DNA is TGCGCCAGCAGCTTAACGGTTGGCTTGGACACTGAAGCTTTCTTT.

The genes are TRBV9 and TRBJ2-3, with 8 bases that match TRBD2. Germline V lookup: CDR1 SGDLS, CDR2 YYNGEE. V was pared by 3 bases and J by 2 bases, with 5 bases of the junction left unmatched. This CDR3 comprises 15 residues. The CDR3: CASSGLAGFTDTQYF. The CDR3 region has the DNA TGTGCCAGCAGCGGATTAGCGGGGTTCACAGATACGCAGTATTTT.

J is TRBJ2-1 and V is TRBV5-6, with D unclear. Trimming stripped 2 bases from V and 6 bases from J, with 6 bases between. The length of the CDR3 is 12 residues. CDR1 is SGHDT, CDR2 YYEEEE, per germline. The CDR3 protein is CASSLRSNEQFF. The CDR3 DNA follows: TGTGCCAGCAGCTTACGAAGCAATGAGCAGTTCTTC.

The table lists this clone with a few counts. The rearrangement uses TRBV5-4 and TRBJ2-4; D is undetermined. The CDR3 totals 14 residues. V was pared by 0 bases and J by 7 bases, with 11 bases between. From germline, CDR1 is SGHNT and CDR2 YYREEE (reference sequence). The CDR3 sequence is CASSLAGVGNIQYF. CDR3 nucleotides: TGTGCCAGCAGCTTGGCTGGTGTGGGGAACATTCAGTACTTC.

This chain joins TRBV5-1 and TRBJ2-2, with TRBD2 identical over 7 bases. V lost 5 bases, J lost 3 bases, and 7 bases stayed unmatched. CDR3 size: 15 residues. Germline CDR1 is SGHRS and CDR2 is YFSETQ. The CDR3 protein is CASRRASGDTGELFF. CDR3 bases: TGCGCCAGCAGGAGGGCTAGCGGAGACACCGGGGAGCTGTTTTTT.

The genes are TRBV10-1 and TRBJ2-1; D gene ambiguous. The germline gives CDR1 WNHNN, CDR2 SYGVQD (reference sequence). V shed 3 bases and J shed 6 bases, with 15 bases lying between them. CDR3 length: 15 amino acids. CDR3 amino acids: CASSDLPGRSNEQFF. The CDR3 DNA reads TGCGCCAGCAGTGACCTTCCCGGACGCTCCAATGAGCAGTTCTTC.

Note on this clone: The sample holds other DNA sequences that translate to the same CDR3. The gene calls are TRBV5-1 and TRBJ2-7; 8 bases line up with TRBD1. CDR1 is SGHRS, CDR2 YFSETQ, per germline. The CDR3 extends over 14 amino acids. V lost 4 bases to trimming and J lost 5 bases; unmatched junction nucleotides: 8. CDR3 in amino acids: CASSPQGAPNEQYF. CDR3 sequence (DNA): TGCGCCAGCAGCCCCCAGGGGGCCCCCAACGAGCAGTACTTC.

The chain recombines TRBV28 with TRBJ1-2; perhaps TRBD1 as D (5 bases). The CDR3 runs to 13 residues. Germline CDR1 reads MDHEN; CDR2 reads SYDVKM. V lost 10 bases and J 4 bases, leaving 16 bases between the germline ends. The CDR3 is CATRQGPFYGYTF. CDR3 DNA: TGTGCCACTAGGCAGGGTCCTTTCTATGGCTACACCTTC.

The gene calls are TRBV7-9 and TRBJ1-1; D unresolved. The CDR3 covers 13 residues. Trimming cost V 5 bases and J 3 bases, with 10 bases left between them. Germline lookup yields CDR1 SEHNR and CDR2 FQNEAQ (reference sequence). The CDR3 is CASSTQSYTEAFF. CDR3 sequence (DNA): TGTGCCAGCAGCACACAGAGTTACACTGAAGCTTTCTTT.

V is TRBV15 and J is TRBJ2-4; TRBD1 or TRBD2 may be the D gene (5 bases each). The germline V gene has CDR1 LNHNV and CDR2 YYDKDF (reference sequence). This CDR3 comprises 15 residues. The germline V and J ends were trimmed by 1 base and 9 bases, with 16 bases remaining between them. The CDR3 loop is CATSRVYSPGPIQYF. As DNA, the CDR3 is TGTGCCACCAGCAGAGTCTACTCCCCGGGGCCCATTCAGTACTTC.

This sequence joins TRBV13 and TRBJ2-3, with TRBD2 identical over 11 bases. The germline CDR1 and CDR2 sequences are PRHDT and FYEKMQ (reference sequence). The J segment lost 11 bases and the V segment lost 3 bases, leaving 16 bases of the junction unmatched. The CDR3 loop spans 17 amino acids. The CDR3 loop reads CASSFLGASGGWSRQYF. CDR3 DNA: TGTGCCAGCAGCTTCCTCGGGGCTAGCGGGGGGTGGTCTAGGCAGTATTTT.

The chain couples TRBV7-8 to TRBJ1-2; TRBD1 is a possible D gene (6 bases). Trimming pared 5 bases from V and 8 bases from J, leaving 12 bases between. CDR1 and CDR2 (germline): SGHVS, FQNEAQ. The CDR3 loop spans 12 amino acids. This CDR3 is CASSDTGYGYTF. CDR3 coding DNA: TGTGCCAGCAGCGATACAGGGTACGGCTACACCTTC.

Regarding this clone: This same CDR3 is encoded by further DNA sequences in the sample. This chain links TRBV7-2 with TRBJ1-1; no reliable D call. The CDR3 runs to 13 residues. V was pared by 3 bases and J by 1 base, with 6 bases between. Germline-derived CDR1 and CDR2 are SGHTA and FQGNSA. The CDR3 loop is CASSFSENTEAFF. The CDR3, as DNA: TGTGCCAGCAGCTTTTCAGAGAACACTGAAGCTTTCTTT.

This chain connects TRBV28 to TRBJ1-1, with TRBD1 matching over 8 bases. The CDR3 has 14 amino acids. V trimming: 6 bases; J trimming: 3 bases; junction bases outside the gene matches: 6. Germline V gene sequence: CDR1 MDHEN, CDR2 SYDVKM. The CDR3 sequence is CASRSGQVDTEAFF. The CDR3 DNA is TGTGCCAGCAGGTCGGGACAGGTGGACACTGAAGCTTTCTTT.

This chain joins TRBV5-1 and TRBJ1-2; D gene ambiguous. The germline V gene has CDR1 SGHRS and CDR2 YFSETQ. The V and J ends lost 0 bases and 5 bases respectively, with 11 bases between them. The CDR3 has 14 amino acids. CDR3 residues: CASSLEEGPYGYTF. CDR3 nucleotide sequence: TGCGCCAGCAGCTTGGAGGAAGGGCCGTATGGCTACACCTTC.

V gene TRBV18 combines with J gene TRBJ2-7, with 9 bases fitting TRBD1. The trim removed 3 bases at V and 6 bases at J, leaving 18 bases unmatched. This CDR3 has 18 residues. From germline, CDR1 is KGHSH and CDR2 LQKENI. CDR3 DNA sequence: TGTGCCAGCTCACCCTGGACAGGGGAAAGCAGCCTCTTTTCCGAGCAGTACTTC. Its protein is CASSPWTGESSLFSEQYF.

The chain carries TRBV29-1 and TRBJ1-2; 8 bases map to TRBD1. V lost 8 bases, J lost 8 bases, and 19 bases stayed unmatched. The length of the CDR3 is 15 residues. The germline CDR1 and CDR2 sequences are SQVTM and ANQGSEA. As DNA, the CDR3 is TGCAGCCTCAGCCCATTTGGACAGGGAAAGGACGGCTACACCTTC. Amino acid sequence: CSLSPFGQGKDGYTF.

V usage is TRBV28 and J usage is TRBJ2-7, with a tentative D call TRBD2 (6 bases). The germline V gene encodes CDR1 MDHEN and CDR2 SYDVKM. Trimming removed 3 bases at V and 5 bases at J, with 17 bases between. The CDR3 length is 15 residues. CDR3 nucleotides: TGTGCCAGCAGTTTGTGGGACTCGGGGTCCGACGAGCAGTACTTC. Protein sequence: CASSLWDSGSDEQYF. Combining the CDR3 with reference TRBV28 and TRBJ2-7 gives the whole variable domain DVKVTQSSRYLVKRTGEKVFLECVQDMDHENMFWYRQDPGLGLRLIYFSYDVKMKEKGDIPEGYSVSREKKERFSLILESASTNQTSMYLCASSLWDSGSDEQYFGPGTRLTVT.

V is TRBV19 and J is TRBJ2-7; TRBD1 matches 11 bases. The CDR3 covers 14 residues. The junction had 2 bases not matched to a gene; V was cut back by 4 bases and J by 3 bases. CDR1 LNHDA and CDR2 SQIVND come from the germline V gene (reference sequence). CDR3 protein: CASSKGTGGYEQYF. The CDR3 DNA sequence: TGTGCCAGTAGTAAAGGGACAGGGGGCTACGAGCAGTACTTC.

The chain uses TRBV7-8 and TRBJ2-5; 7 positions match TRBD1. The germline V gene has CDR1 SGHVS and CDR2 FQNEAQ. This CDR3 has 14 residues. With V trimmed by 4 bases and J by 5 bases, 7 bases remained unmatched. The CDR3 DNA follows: TGTGCCAGCAGCTCAGACAGGGCTTGGGAGACCCAGTACTTC. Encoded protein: CASSSDRAWETQYF.

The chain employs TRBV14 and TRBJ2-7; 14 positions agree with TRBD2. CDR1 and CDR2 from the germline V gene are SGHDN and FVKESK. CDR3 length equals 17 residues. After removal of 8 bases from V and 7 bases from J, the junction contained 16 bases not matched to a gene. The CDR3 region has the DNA TGTGCCAGCGCACGAAATCAGTTGACTAGCGGGAGGGATGAGCAGTACTTC. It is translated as CASARNQLTSGRDEQYF.

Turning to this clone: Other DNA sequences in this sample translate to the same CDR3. This CDR3 is CASSLTSGTGELFF. In DNA, the CDR3 is TGTGCCAGCAGCTTAACTAGCGGAACCGGGGAGCTGTTTTTT. This chain connects TRBV7-3 to TRBJ2-2; possible D gene TRBD2, 6 bases. The CDR3 is 14 residues long. Per the germline V gene, CDR1 is SGHTA and CDR2 is FQGTGA. V gave up 0 bases and J gave up 5 bases, with 7 bases separating them.

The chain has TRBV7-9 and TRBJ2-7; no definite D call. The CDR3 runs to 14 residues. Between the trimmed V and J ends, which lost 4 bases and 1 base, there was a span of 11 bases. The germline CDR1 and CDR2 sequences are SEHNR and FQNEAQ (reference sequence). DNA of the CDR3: TGTGCCAGCAGCTCCCCAGCAAGATCCTACGAGCAGTACTTC. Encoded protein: CASSSPARSYEQYF.

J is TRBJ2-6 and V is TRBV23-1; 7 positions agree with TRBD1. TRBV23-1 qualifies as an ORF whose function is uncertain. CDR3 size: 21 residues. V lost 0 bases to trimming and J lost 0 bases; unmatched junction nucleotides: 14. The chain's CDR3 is CASSQSPGQQITSSGANVLTF. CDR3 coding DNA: TGCGCCAGCAGTCAATCGCCGGGACAGCAGATCACGAGCTCTGGGGCCAACGTCCTGACTTTC.

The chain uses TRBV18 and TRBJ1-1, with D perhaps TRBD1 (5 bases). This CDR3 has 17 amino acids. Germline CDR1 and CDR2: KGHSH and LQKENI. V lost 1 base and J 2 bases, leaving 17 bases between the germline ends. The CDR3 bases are TGTGCCAGCTCACCACGGCGGCAGGGAGACAGAAACACTGAAGCTTTCTTT. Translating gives CASSPRRQGDRNTEAFF. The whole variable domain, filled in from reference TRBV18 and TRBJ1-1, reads NAGVMQNPRHLVRRRGQEARLRCSPMKGHSHVYWYRQLPEEGLKFMVYLQKENIIDESGMPKERFSAEFPKEGPSILRIQQVVRGDSAAYFCASSPRRQGDRNTEAFFGQGTRLTVV.

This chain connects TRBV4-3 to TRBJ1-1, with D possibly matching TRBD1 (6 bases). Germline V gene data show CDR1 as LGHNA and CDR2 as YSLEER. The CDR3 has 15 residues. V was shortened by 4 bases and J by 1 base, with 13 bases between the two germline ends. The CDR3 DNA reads TGCGCCAGCAGCCCCCATGACAGGTCGAACACTGAAGCTTTCTTT. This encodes CASSPHDRSNTEAFF.